This TCR beta chain was observed in a study of identical twins. Unique molecular identifiers were present on cDNA, and template switching added a universal primer site. MiXCR was run by TCRdb on the 5' RACE reads, yielding one entry per CDR3 protein. The sample lists around 650,000 distinct CDR3 sequences, about 7.1% occurring once. The table lists this clonotype with many counts. This CDR3 spans 14 amino acids. The V gene end was trimmed by 5 bases and the J gene end by 4 bases; junction bases not matched to a gene: 8. Per germline, CDR1 SGHRS and CDR2 YFSETQ. These same records also appear under a second study, on yellow fever vaccine responses in identical twins.

The TCR was taken from a woman aged 18-29 years in good health. This rearrangement joins TRBV5-1 to TRBJ1-2, with 7 bases fitting TRBD1. What was sequenced was PBMCs. CDR3 protein: CASRMPGGSYGYTF. For the CDR3, the DNA is TGCGCCAGCAGAATGCCAGGGGGAAGCTATGGCTACACCTTC.